These 2 T cell receptor beta chains originate from one sample sequenced in a study of T cells in Graves' hyperthyroidism and ophthalmopathy. Authors of the study amplified TCR beta CDR3 regions from RNA transcripts. Carried out on the TCR CDR3, a first-round RT-PCR used the HTBI primer set. TCRdb independently ran MiXCR on the multiplex PCR reads; one entry per CDR3 protein. The profile shows 350,000 to 400,000 distinct CDR3 sequences, approximately 17% of them singletons. The sample consisted of blood. The source of these receptors is a man aged 18 to 29 with Graves' ophthalmopathy.

This clonotype was found many times. This chain links TRBV5-8 with TRBJ2-3; 7 bases are shared with TRBD2. The CDR3 spans 15 residues. CDR1 is SGHTS and CDR2 is YDEGEE in the germline V gene. V lost 3 bases, J lost 2 bases, and 6 bases stayed unmatched. The CDR3 DNA sequence: TGTGCCAGCAGCTCGGGGGGAGGTACCACAGATACGCAGTATTTT. It is translated as CASSSGGGTTDTQYF.

This clonotype was seen more than once but under ten times. This chain uses TRBV6-1 with TRBJ1-2; D may be TRBD1 (6 bases). CDR1 is MNHNS and CDR2 is SASEGT in the germline V gene. The CDR3 has 15 residues. V was clipped by 5 bases and J by 6 bases, with 19 bases between them. The CDR3: CASSYMGRQADGYTF. The CDR3 nucleotides read TGTGCCAGCAGTTATATGGGGCGACAGGCTGATGGCTACACCTTC.